The 23 T cell receptor beta chains below come from one sample, sequenced in a study of cytomegalovirus exposure and HLA in healthy donors (dated by TCRdb to the late 2010s). Libraries were prepared through the immunoSEQ multiplex PCR assay. A mixture of 60 forward primers for TCR Vbeta segments and 13 reverse primers for TCR Jbeta segments was used in the multiplex PCR. TCRdb's version of the immuneACCESS table is confined to in-frame rearrangements and falls short of the full clone set. An unresolved V gene accounts for under half of the shortfall where checked; the remainder is of unknown origin. Recorded for this sample are 150,000 to 200,000 clones; under 85% of them occurred a single time. The ten largest clonotypes hold under 3% of the sample. Sequenced input: PBMCs. Receptor source: a human donor in good health.

The chain employs TRBV6-5 and TRBJ1-1; D is uncertain. The CDR3 totals 14 residues. V was shortened by 0 bases and J by 0 bases, with 5 bases between the two germline ends. In germline, CDR1 is MNHEY, CDR2 SVGAGI. The CDR3 DNA sequence: TGTGCCAGCAGTTACTCGAACATGAACACTGAAGCTTTCTTT. Its translation: CASSYSNMNTEAFF.

The chain has TRBV5-6 and TRBJ2-5; 11 bases map to TRBD2. The V segment lost 1 base and the J segment 4 bases; nucleotides outside the gene matches: 15. The germline gives CDR1 SGHDT, CDR2 YYEEEE. This CDR3 is 19 amino acids long. In nucleotides, the CDR3 is TGTGCCAGCAGCTTGCTAGCGGGGGGTCAGAGAGTCGGTATAGAGACCCAGTACTTC. Its translation is CASSLLAGGQRVGIETQYF.

The chain uses TRBV5-1 and TRBJ1-6, with 8 nucleotides matching TRBD1. The length of the CDR3 is 15 residues. Germline assignment: CDR1 SGHRS and CDR2 YFSETQ. J lost 10 bases, V lost 1 base, and 7 bases had no gene match. CDR3 protein: CASSLQGALESPLHF. The CDR3 nucleotides are TGCGCCAGCAGCTTGCAGGGGGCCTTAGAATCACCCCTCCACTTT. The whole variable domain, filled in from reference TRBV5-1 and TRBJ1-6, reads KAGVTQTPRYLIKTRGQQVTLSCSPISGHRSVSWYQQTPGQGLQFLFEYFSETQRNKGNFPGRFSGRQFSNSRSEMNVSTLELGDSALYLCASSLQGALESPLHFGNGTRLTVT.

This rearrangement joins TRBV15 to TRBJ2-4; 7 nucleotides match TRBD1. V lost 0 bases and J lost 3; bases outside the gene matches: 20. The germline V gene has CDR1 LNHNV and CDR2 YYDKDF (reference sequence). The CDR3 length is 21 residues. The CDR3 sequence is CATSRDPGDSEFLFGKNIQYF. The CDR3 DNA sequence: TGTGCCACCAGCAGAGACCCTGGGGACAGCGAGTTCTTATTTGGCAAAAACATTCAGTACTTC.

V usage is TRBV6-1 and J usage is TRBJ1-3; tentatively, D is TRBD1 (5 bases). In germline, CDR1 is MNHNS, CDR2 SASEGT. There are 15 residues in the CDR3. Trimming pared 6 bases from V and 4 bases from J, leaving 16 bases between. In DNA form, the CDR3 reads TGTGCCAGCAGAGAAATGGGGGACTGGGGAAACACCATATATTTT. Translated, it gives CASREMGDWGNTIYF.

The chain's CDR3 is CASSLAGLNTGELFF. Here the CDR3 DNA reads TGTGCCAGCAGTCTAGCGGGCTTGAACACCGGGGAGCTGTTTTTT. V usage is TRBV7-3 and J usage is TRBJ2-2; TRBD2 matches 8 bases. The CDR3 length is 15 residues. Germline CDR1 reads SGHTA; CDR2 reads FQGTGA. Trimming cost V 6 bases and J 1 base; bases outside gene matches: 4. Based on the CDR3 plus reference TRBV7-3 and TRBJ2-2, the full variable domain is GAGVSQTPSNKVTEKGKYVELRCDPISGHTALYWYRQSLGQGPEFLIYFQGTGAADDSGLPNDRFFAVRPEGSVSTLKIQRTERGDSAVYLCASSLAGLNTGELFFGEGSRLTVL.

The genes are TRBV6-5 and TRBJ2-2; possibly TRBD2 for D (6 bases). The CDR3 covers 15 residues. The ends were cut back, 2 bases at V and 5 bases at J, with 12 bases in the middle. Germline-derived CDR1 and CDR2 are MNHEY and SVGAGI. DNA of the CDR3: TGTGCCAGCAGTTACGGGCGGGGTCCAACCGGGGAGCTGTTTTTT. Amino acid sequence: CASSYGRGPTGELFF.

The chain has TRBV11-3 and TRBJ2-4, with 7 nucleotides matching TRBD1. Germline V CDR1 and CDR2: SGHNT, YENEEA. This CDR3 contains 13 residues. V was clipped by 1 base and J by 8 bases; unmatched bases: 2. Here the CDR3 reads CASSLGQGDIQYF. CDR3 sequence (DNA): TGTGCCAGCAGCTTAGGACAGGGTGACATTCAGTACTTC.

This clone was picked up one time. The rearrangement joins TRBV23-1 to TRBJ1-6; D possibly corresponds to TRBD1 (5 bases). TRBV23-1 is classed as an ORF, of uncertain function. The CDR3 extends over 19 amino acids. V was cut by 0 bases and J by 0 bases, with 15 bases left in between. In nucleotides, the CDR3 is TGCGCCAGCAGTCAATCGATCCGGGGACTTAGCTCCTATAATTCACCCCTCCACTTT. Protein product: CASSQSIRGLSSYNSPLHF.

The chain carries TRBV6-1 and TRBJ1-1, with D possibly matching TRBD1 (5 bases). Trimming removed 1 base from V and 5 bases from J, with 17 bases in between. Germline CDR1 is MNHNS and CDR2 is SASEGT. This CDR3 spans 16 amino acids. For the CDR3, the DNA is TGTGCCAGCAGTGAAGAAGGTTGGAGGGGCCTTACTGAAGCTTTCTTT. The encoded protein is CASSEEGWRGLTEAFF.

This clone was detected only a few times. This chain connects TRBV2 to TRBJ1-2; 9 bases are a match to TRBD1. The germline CDR1 and CDR2 sequences are SNHLY and FYNNEI. This CDR3 spans 16 amino acids. V trimming: 3 bases; J trimming: 6 bases; junction bases outside the gene matches: 11. In DNA form, the CDR3 reads TGTGCCAGCAGTGATGCTCTTTGGACAGGGGATGATGGCTACACCTTC. This translates into CASSDALWTGDDGYTF.

V gene TRBV9 combines with J gene TRBJ1-6; TRBD1 is a possible D gene (5 bases). CDR3 length: 17 amino acids. The germline gives CDR1 SGDLS, CDR2 YYNGEE. Trimming pared 0 bases from V and 8 bases from J, leaving 18 bases between. CDR3 residues: CASSVAEVVRDHSPLHF. For the CDR3, the DNA is TGTGCCAGCAGCGTAGCTGAGGTGGTCAGGGATCATTCACCCCTCCACTTT.

This chain links TRBV4-3 with TRBJ2-5; possible D gene TRBD2, 6 bases. Germline V gene sequence: CDR1 LGHNA, CDR2 YSLEER. The length of the CDR3 is 14 residues. Trimming shortened V by 1 base and J by 7 bases, and 13 bases separated the two germline ends. The CDR3 reads CASSQAGGVGTQYF. The CDR3 DNA reads TGCGCCAGCAGCCAAGCGGGCGGGGTGGGGACCCAGTACTTC.

This clone has only a few counts. The chain carries TRBV5-4 and TRBJ2-7; 9 nucleotides line up with TRBD1. CDR3 length equals 16 residues. Per the germline V gene, CDR1 is SGHNT and CDR2 is YYREEE (reference sequence). Trimming at V came to 3 bases and at J to 2 bases, leaving 9 bases not matched to a gene. The CDR3: CASSSRPGQGAYEQYF. As DNA, the CDR3 is TGTGCCAGCAGCTCACGACCGGGACAGGGTGCCTACGAGCAGTACTTC. Supplemented by reference TRBV5-4 and TRBJ2-7, the full variable domain reads ETGVTQSPTHLIKTRGQQVTLRCSSQSGHNTVSWYQQALGQGPQFIFQYYREEENGRGNFPPRFSGLQFPNYSSELNVNALELDDSALYLCASSSRPGQGAYEQYFGPGTRLTVT.

CDR3 sequence (DNA): TGTGCCAGCAGTGCTTACAGGGGTGAGGTGGGTCAGCCCCAGCATTTT. Translated, it gives CASSAYRGEVGQPQHF. This chain joins TRBV6-1 and TRBJ1-5, with TRBD1 matching 7 bases. Germline V gene data show CDR1 as MNHNS and CDR2 as SASEGT. V lost 4 bases and J lost 6; bases outside the gene matches: 12. The CDR3 length is 16 residues.

This clone was seen more than once but under ten times. This sequence joins TRBV5-1 and TRBJ2-3, with 9 bases that match TRBD1. The ends lost 0 bases at V and 3 bases at J; junction bases unmatched: 2. The CDR3 is 15 residues long. Germline V gene data show CDR1 as SGHRS and CDR2 as YFSETQ. The chain's CDR3 is CASSLDGQGTDTQYF. CDR3 coding DNA: TGCGCCAGCAGCTTGGATGGACAGGGGACAGATACGCAGTATTTT. Drawing the rest from reference TRBV5-1 and TRBJ2-3, the complete variable domain is KAGVTQTPRYLIKTRGQQVTLSCSPISGHRSVSWYQQTPGQGLQFLFEYFSETQRNKGNFPGRFSGRQFSNSRSEMNVSTLELGDSALYLCASSLDGQGTDTQYFGPGTRLTVL.

V gene TRBV4-2 combines with J gene TRBJ2-3; 8 bases match TRBD2. J was trimmed by 4 bases and V by 2 bases; bases with no gene match: 8. CDR1 LGHNA and CDR2 YNFKEQ come from the germline V gene. This CDR3 contains 16 residues. The CDR3 sequence: CASSQSTGGSADTQYF. The CDR3 bases are TGTGCCAGCAGCCAATCTACGGGGGGGTCGGCAGATACGCAGTATTTT.

The chain employs TRBV10-3 and TRBJ1-6; D may be TRBD1 (6 bases). Trimming cost V 2 bases and J 8 bases, with 10 bases left between them. The CDR3 loop spans 14 amino acids. The germline V gene has CDR1 ENHRY and CDR2 SYGVKD. CDR3 sequence (DNA): TGTGCCATCAGTGAGGGCGGGGGCGATTCACCCCTCCACTTT. Its translation is CAISEGGGDSPLHF.

CDR3 coding DNA: TGCGCCAGCCGCCGAGGAGGGGGCACAGATACGCAGTATTTT. Translated: CASRRGGGTDTQYF. The chain couples TRBV5-1 to TRBJ2-3, with D possibly matching TRBD2 (6 bases). With 7 bases removed from V and 1 base from J, the gap between germline ends came to 13 bases. Germline V gene data show CDR1 as SGHRS and CDR2 as YFSETQ. The CDR3 consists of 14 residues.

V usage is TRBV6-5 and J usage is TRBJ1-1; 10 positions agree with TRBD1. From germline, CDR1 is MNHEY and CDR2 SVGAGI. The CDR3 has 14 amino acids. V was clipped by 6 bases and J by 4 bases; unmatched bases: 5. In DNA, the CDR3 is TGTGCCAGCAGCCGACAGGGGGCTAGCACTGAAGCTTTCTTT. This sequence encodes CASSRQGASTEAFF.

The V and J genes are TRBV7-2 and TRBJ1-5, with a possible D match to TRBD1 (5 bases). CDR1 is SGHTA, CDR2 FQGNSA, per germline. This CDR3 contains 15 residues. Trimming took off 5 bases at V and 2 bases at J, with 13 bases between the two ends. This chain's CDR3 is CASSDGGLGNQPQHF. The CDR3 coding sequence is TGTGCCAGCAGCGACGGGGGGTTAGGCAATCAGCCCCAGCATTTT.

This clone was recorded once. The chain couples TRBV15 to TRBJ2-1, with TRBD2 matching over 11 bases. Losses at the gene ends were 6 bases for V and 8 bases for J; bases not matched to a gene: 12. Germline values: CDR1 LNHNV, CDR2 YYDKDF (reference sequence). The CDR3 extends over 16 amino acids. The CDR3 region has the DNA TGTGCCACCAGGACCTCTAGCGGGGGGCCTCTCTATGAGCAGTTCTTC. Protein product: CATRTSSGGPLYEQFF.

The sample holds a few counts of this clone. V usage is TRBV7-2 and J usage is TRBJ2-7; 8 bases fit TRBD2. The CDR3 sequence is 14 residues long. Per the germline V gene, CDR1 is SGHTA and CDR2 is FQGNSA. V shed 4 bases, J shed 2 bases, and the junction held 4 bases outside the gene matches. The CDR3 bases are TGTGCCAGCAGCTGGTCGGGACTAGCCTACGAGCAGTACTTC. This encodes CASSWSGLAYEQYF.